Here is one TCR beta chain with its context. Trimming removed 1 base from V and 6 bases from J, with 10 bases in between. The CDR3 loop spans 14 amino acids. Germline values: CDR1 SGHTA, CDR2 FQGNSA. Per the authors' pipeline: Amplification with reference gene primers provided the estimates of nucleated cell counts. Measured with immunoSEQ multiplex PCR; TCRdb has only the in-frame clones, and not every one. V and J calls and clone size follow that table, whereas D and trimming were derived from the DNA. The sample lists under 250,000 clones; over 70% were seen once. This entry is derived from a study of blood T cell repertoires in COVID-19. Study context: Donors in the United States, Italy and Spain gave samples during acute or convalescent COVID-19. T cells, B-cell-depleted T cells, or PBMCs provided the cDNA or gDNA that served as material.

The V gene is TRBV7-2, the J gene TRBJ1-3; a possible D gene is TRBD1 (6 bases). Sequencing used peripheral blood. The receptor was derived from a woman of 80 years or more with acute or convalescent COVID-19. CDR3 residues: CASSLGGTKNTIYF. The DNA for the CDR3 is TGTGCCAGCAGCTTAGGGGGGACAAAAAACACCATATATTTT. Full variable domain (rest looked up from reference TRBV7-2 and TRBJ1-3): GAGVSQSPSNKVTEKGKDVELRCDPISGHTALYWYRQSLGQGLEFLIYFQGNSAPDKSGLPSDRFSAERTGGSVSTLTIQRTQQEDSAVYLCASSLGGTKNTIYFGEGSWLTVV.